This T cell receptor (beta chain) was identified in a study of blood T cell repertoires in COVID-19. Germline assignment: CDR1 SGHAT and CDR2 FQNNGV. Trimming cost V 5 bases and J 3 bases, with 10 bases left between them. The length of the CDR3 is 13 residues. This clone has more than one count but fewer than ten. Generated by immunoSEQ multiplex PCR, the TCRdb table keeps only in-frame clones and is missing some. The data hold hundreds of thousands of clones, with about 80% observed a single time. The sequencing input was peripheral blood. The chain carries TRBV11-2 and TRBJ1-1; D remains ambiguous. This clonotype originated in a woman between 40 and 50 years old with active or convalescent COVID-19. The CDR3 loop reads CASSPESYTEAFF. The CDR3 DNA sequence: TGTGCCAGCAGCCCCGAGAGTTACACTGAAGCTTTCTTT. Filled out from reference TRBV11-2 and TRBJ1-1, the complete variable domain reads EAGVAQSPRYKIIEKRQSVAFWCNPISGHATLYWYQQILGQGPKLLIQFQNNGVVDDSQLPKDRFSAERLKGVDSTLKIQPAKLEDSAVYLCASSPESYTEAFFGQGTRLTVV.